This is a list of T cell receptor beta chains from one sample in a study of glioma-infiltrating T cells. Each CDR3 protein gets one entry after TCRdb re-called the multiplex PCR reads with MiXCR. The sample has more than 90,000 distinct CDR3 sequences, around 37% seen once. What was sequenced was glioma tissue, nonneoplastic brain tissue, or PBMCs (not recorded which). These receptors all stem from a human donor with low-grade glioma or glioblastoma, undergoing nonglioma brain surgery, or in good health (not recorded which). Each CDR3 is given with its conserved first and last residue. Fields, in order: clone size, J gene, D gene, V gene, CDR3 protein, CDR3 DNA. D genes are given only for firm matches. Size is omitted from some rows. Given values are once, few, many or a class for expanded clones.

>-|TRBJ1-2|-|TRBV14
CASSHRVTGEHGYTF
TGCGCCAGCAGCCACCGGGTGACGGGGGAACATGGCTACACCTTC
>many|TRBJ1-1|-|TRBV18
CASSPQTGWDTEAFF
TGTGCCAGCTCACCACAAACAGGGTGGGACACTGAAGCTTTCTTT
>-|TRBJ2-7|TRBD1|TRBV20-1
CSARTGQVSYEQYF
TGCAGTGCCCGAACGGGACAGGTATCCTACGAGCAGTACTTC
>few|TRBJ2-2|TRBD1|TRBV5-4
CASSRPTGGRNTGELFF
TGTGCCAGCAGCCGACCCACAGGGGGCAGGAACACCGGGGAGCTGTTTTTT
>many|TRBJ2-7|-|TRBV20-1
CSAGPGPTYEQYF
TGCAGTGCTGGACCGGGACCCACCTACGAGCAGTACTTC
>-|TRBJ1-5|-|TRBV12-3/TRBV12-4
CASSFSGAGNVQPQHF
TGTGCCAGCAGTTTCTCGGGGGCAGGGAATGTTCAGCCCCAGCATTTT
>-|TRBJ2-5|-|TRBV19
CATSKSDSQEAQYF
TGTGCCACCAGCAAATCGGACAGCCAAGAGGCCCAGTACTTC
>few|TRBJ2-3|TRBD2|TRBV10-3
CAISRPSGEVTDTQYF
TGTGCCATCAGTCGTCCTAGCGGGGAGGTTACAGATACGCAGTATTTT
>-|TRBJ2-1|-|TRBV20-1
CSANLGGGSYEQFF
TGCAGTGCTAACCTTGGAGGGGGCTCCTATGAGCAGTTCTTC
>-|TRBJ2-3|-|TRBV15
CATSRALASTDTKYF
TGTGCCACCAGCAGAGCTTTAGCAAGCACAGATACGAAGTATTTT
>-|TRBJ2-5|-|TRBV6-2/TRBV6-3
CASSSQLESTETQYF
TGTGCCAGCAGTTCTCAACTCGAATCCACAGAGACCCAGTACTTC
>few|TRBJ1-5|-|TRBV30
CAWGTGPNQPQHF
TGTGCCTGGGGCACGGGCCCCAATCAGCCCCAGCATTTT
>many|TRBJ2-5|-|TRBV28
CASTAGGGGGETQYF
TGTGCCAGCACCGCCGGGGGAGGAGGAGGAGAGACCCAGTACTTC
>-|TRBJ2-4|-|TRBV27
CASSLREENVQYF
TGTGCCAGCAGTTTAAGAGAGGAAAACGTCCAGTACTTC
>-|TRBJ2-7|-|TRBV12-3/TRBV12-4
CAISTGTSYEQYF
TGTGCCATCAGTACCGGGACTTCCTACGAGCAGTACTTC
>many|TRBJ2-3|-|TRBV20-1
CSARAHTDTQYF
TGCAGTGCTAGAGCACACACAGATACGCAGTATTTT
>many|TRBJ2-1|TRBD2|TRBV20-1
CSAKRSGDHEFF
TGCAGTGCCAAAAGGAGCGGGGACCACGAGTTCTTC
>many|TRBJ2-7|TRBD1|TRBV3-1
CASSNRDRGPEQYF
TGTGCCAGCAGCAACCGGGACAGGGGGCCCGAGCAGTACTTC
>few|TRBJ2-3|TRBD2|TRBV11-2
CASSLALLAGGVTDTQYF
TGTGCCAGCAGCTTAGCCCTACTAGCGGGAGGAGTCACAGATACGCAGTATTTT
>-|TRBJ1-2|-|TRBV28
CASSLRGEDGYTF
TGTGCCAGCAGTCTCCGGGGGGAGGATGGCTACACCTTC
>many|TRBJ2-7|TRBD1|TRBV20-1
CSAIGQEDSYEQYF
TGCAGTGCCATAGGACAGGAGGACTCCTACGAGCAGTACTTC
>many|TRBJ2-1|-|TRBV19
CASMGRRWRDNEQFF
TGTGCCAGTATGGGGAGGCGGTGGCGAGACAATGAGCAGTTCTTC
>many|TRBJ2-3|-|TRBV7-8
CASSPSTGDTQYF
TGTGCCAGCAGCCCTAGTACGGGAGATACGCAGTATTTT
>many|TRBJ1-3|-|TRBV12-3/TRBV12-4
CASMGRDGNTIYF
TGTGCCAGCATGGGGCGCGATGGAAACACCATATATTTT
>many|TRBJ2-1|TRBD1|TRBV29-1
CSVYSGTDYNEQFF
TGCAGCGTGTATTCCGGGACAGACTACAATGAGCAGTTCTTC
>many|TRBJ2-4|-|TRBV7-9
CASSSRDTGLAKNIQYF
TGTGCCAGCAGCTCCCGGGACACCGGATTAGCCAAAAACATTCAGTACTTC
>-|TRBJ2-1|TRBD2|TRBV27
CASRLAGGYNEQFF
TGTGCCAGTAGACTAGCGGGAGGATACAATGAGCAGTTCTTC
>many|TRBJ1-1|-|TRBV7-2
CASSPFSSRTEAFF
TGTGCCAGCAGCCCCTTCTCTAGCCGCACTGAAGCTTTCTTT
>-|TRBJ2-5|-|TRBV28
CASSFYICSAVQGTVRETQCF
-
>-|TRBJ2-7|-|TRBV28
CASPPASIGSYEQYF
TGTGCCAGCCCCCCAGCATCTATTGGGTCCTACGAGCAGTACTTC
>many|TRBJ1-6|-|TRBV11-2
CASSLTGERGYNSPLHF
TGTGCCAGCAGCCTCACCGGGGAACGGGGTTATAATTCACCCCTCCACTTT